These 16 T cell receptor beta chains came from one sample sequenced in a study of cytomegalovirus exposure and HLA in healthy donors (dated by TCRdb to about 2017). The library came from the immunoSEQ multiplex PCR assay. A mixture of 60 forward primers for TCR Vbeta segments and 13 reverse primers for TCR Jbeta segments was used in the multiplex PCR. TCRdb mirrors the immuneACCESS table, restricted to in-frame sequences. Some clones are absent from its copies; in checked studies, under half trace to an unresolved V gene, and the reason for the others is unknown. For this sample the table gives about 110,000 clones, of which roughly 68% were detected only once. 2.2% of the sample belongs to the ten largest clones. The specimen was PBMCs. The receptors shown here come from a woman aged 25 to 39 in good health and CMV-seronegative.

This clone turned up a few times. This chain uses TRBV6-1 with TRBJ1-2, with 7 bases identical to TRBD1. Looked up from germline, CDR1 is MNHNS and CDR2 is SASEGT. The CDR3 sequence is 14 residues long. After removal of 5 bases from V and 3 bases from J, the junction contained 6 bases not matched to a gene. In DNA, the CDR3 is TGTGCCAGCAGTCCCACCGGACAGGACTATGGCTACACCTTC. Protein sequence: CASSPTGQDYGYTF.

The table lists this clone with a count of one. The chain uses TRBV4-1 and TRBJ2-7; no definite D call. Trimming cost V 1 base and J 3 bases, with 13 bases left between them. The CDR3 loop spans 15 amino acids. The germline gives CDR1 MGHRA, CDR2 YSYEKL. The DNA of the CDR3 is TGCGCCAGCAGCCAAGGTATCAACAATCTCTACGAGCAGTACTTC. Its translation is CASSQGINNLYEQYF.

The rearrangement links TRBV7-2 to TRBJ2-1, with 9 bases that match TRBD2. Germline V gene sequence: CDR1 SGHTA, CDR2 FQGNSA. CDR3 length equals 15 residues. The trim removed 0 bases at V and 6 bases at J, leaving 3 bases unmatched. CDR3 sequence: CASSLASGSVNEQFF. Written as DNA, the CDR3 is TGTGCCAGCAGCTTAGCTAGCGGGAGCGTCAATGAGCAGTTCTTC.

The J gene is TRBJ1-1, the V gene TRBV7-9; D is ambiguous. Germline V gene data show CDR1 as SEHNR and CDR2 as FQNEAQ (reference sequence). The CDR3 has 15 residues. The V end was cut by 5 bases, the J end by 1 base, with 14 bases between. This CDR3 reads CASSGRGSKNTEAFF. Written as DNA, the CDR3 is TGTGCCAGCAGCGGCCGAGGTAGTAAGAACACTGAAGCTTTCTTT.

The chain has TRBV7-2 and TRBJ2-3, with 13 nucleotides matching TRBD2. The germline CDR1 and CDR2 sequences are SGHTA and FQGNSA. The CDR3 is 18 residues long. The trim removed 1 base at V and 9 bases at J, leaving 13 bases unmatched. In DNA form, the CDR3 reads TGTGCCAGCAGCTTAGTAGGGGGGGGACTAGCGGGATTTAAGACGCAGTATTTT. Translation gives CASSLVGGGLAGFKTQYF.

CDR3 DNA sequence: TGTGCCAGCAGTCCCGAAGGGAGTAACTATGGCTACACCTTC. Translated: CASSPEGSNYGYTF. The chain uses TRBV6-6 and TRBJ1-2; D gene uncertain. Germline CDR1 reads MNHNY; CDR2 reads SVGAGI (reference sequence). Deletions cut 5 bases from V and 1 base from J, with 11 bases between. This CDR3 region has 14 residues.

This clone has more than one count but fewer than ten. The chain combines TRBV6-6 with TRBJ1-3, with D maybe TRBD1 (6 bases). This CDR3 is 16 amino acids long. V lost 6 bases and J 0 bases, leaving 15 bases between the germline ends. Looked up from germline, CDR1 is MNHNY and CDR2 is SVGAGI (reference sequence). CDR3 nucleotides: TGTGCCAGCAGCTCGGGGGGGGCAACCTCTGGAAACACCATATATTTT. Its protein is CASSSGGATSGNTIYF.

The chain uses TRBV21-1 and TRBJ2-5; whether TRBD1, the table's D call, matches the DNA was not checked. TRBV21-1 counts as a pseudogene. CDR3 length equals 15 residues. This CDR3 reads CASSPQTGRQETQYF. The CDR3 DNA reads as TGTGCCAGCAGCCCTCAGACAGGGCGGCAAGAGACCCAGTACTTC.

V is TRBV5-1 and J is TRBJ2-5; 14 positions match TRBD2. The CDR3 is made up of 17 amino acids. Looked up from germline, CDR1 is SGHRS and CDR2 is YFSETQ. Trimming took 0 bases from V and 5 from J; bases not matched to a gene: 6. The CDR3 nucleotides are TGCGCCAGCAGCTTGGGACTAGCGGGAGGGCTCTCGGAGACCCAGTACTTC. Translated: CASSLGLAGGLSETQYF.

The chain joins TRBV6-5 to TRBJ2-1; 8 bases are shared with TRBD2. The trim removed 6 bases at V and 5 bases at J, leaving 9 bases unmatched. The CDR3 contains 15 residues. Germline V lookup: CDR1 MNHEY, CDR2 SVGAGI. The DNA for the CDR3 is TGTGCCAGCAGCCACGGTAGCGGGATTCACAATGAGCAGTTCTTC. Its translation: CASSHGSGIHNEQFF.

The chain joins TRBV2 to TRBJ2-7; tentative D call: TRBD1 (5 bases). With 6 bases removed from V and 2 bases from J, the gap between germline ends came to 14 bases. Germline loops: CDR1 SNHLY, CDR2 FYNNEI. The CDR3 has 14 residues. The CDR3 nucleotides read TGTGCCAGCAGGATGGACACCCCTCCCTACGAGCAGTACTTC. It specifies CASRMDTPPYEQYF.

The sample holds a few counts of this clone. This chain links TRBV27 with TRBJ1-1; tentatively, D is TRBD1 (6 bases). CDR3 length equals 14 residues. Per germline, CDR1 MNHEY and CDR2 SMNVEV (reference sequence). Between the trimmed V and J ends, which lost 5 bases and 8 bases, there was a span of 18 bases. The CDR3 here is CASSRGSVDYEAFF. CDR3 in DNA: TGTGCCAGCAGTAGGGGGTCAGTCGATTACGAAGCTTTCTTT.

V gene TRBV11-2 combines with J gene TRBJ2-1, with D perhaps TRBD2 (5 bases). Germline V gene sequence: CDR1 SGHAT, CDR2 FQNNGV. The CDR3 totals 14 residues. V was cut by 4 bases and J by 10 bases, with 17 bases left in between. The CDR3 region is CASSSIRGYREQFF. CDR3 sequence (DNA): TGTGCCAGCAGCTCAATAAGAGGGTATCGAGAGCAGTTCTTC.

The chain is built from TRBV5-1 and TRBJ1-1; TRBD1 matches at 7 bases. Looked up from germline, CDR1 is SGHRS and CDR2 is YFSETQ. There are 15 residues in the CDR3. V lost 3 bases and J lost 7; bases outside the gene matches: 12. The CDR3 protein is CASSSSTGRSLEAFF. The DNA for the CDR3 is TGCGCCAGCAGCTCCTCGACAGGGCGATCCCTTGAAGCTTTCTTT.

The chain combines TRBV10-2 with TRBJ2-1; TRBD1 is a possible D gene (6 bases). The CDR3 spans 14 residues. V lost 2 bases to trimming and J lost 4 bases, with 9 bases between them. Germline V gives CDR1 WSHSY, CDR2 SAAADI. DNA for the CDR3: TGCGCCAGCAGTGAGACAGGGCTTTACAATGAGCAGTTCTTC. As protein: CASSETGLYNEQFF.

With regard to this clone: Other DNA sequences in this specimen translate into the identical CDR3. This rearrangement joins TRBV27 to TRBJ2-7; D gene unclear. CDR1 MNHEY and CDR2 SMNVEV come from the germline V gene (reference sequence). This CDR3 contains 15 residues. V lost 6 bases and J lost 0, with 15 bases in between. The CDR3 DNA reads as TGTGCCAGCAGCTCCGCGACACCATACTCCTACGAGCAGTACTTC. Its translation is CASSSATPYSYEQYF.